This T cell receptor (beta chain) originates from a study of blood T cells in healthy people across ages. Primed by a sample-barcoded 5' primer and a J-beta primer mix, a second PCR proceeded for about 7 to 12 cycles. TCRdb re-called the 5' RACE reads with MiXCR, one entry per CDR3 protein. The sample yields 750,000 to 1,000,000 distinct CDR3 sequences, almost 30% seen once. Each individual donor underwent a draw of ten milliliters of peripheral blood. The CDR3 has 16 amino acids. Germline V gene sequence: CDR1 KGHDR, CDR2 SFDVKD. Between the trimmed V and J ends, which lost 2 bases and 3 bases, there was a span of 16 bases. The same data also went into a second study, on T cells of mothers and their children. That paper notes: In each mother, TCR beta CDR3 reads exceeded 9.5 million; in each child, they numbered approximately 3 million.

Sequenced input: blood. This chain links TRBV24-1 with TRBJ2-7; D assignment may be TRBD1 or TRBD2 (6 bases each). This receptor was taken from a woman aged 40 to 50 in good health. CDR3 loop: CATSDSGASEGYEQYF. The CDR3 bases are TGTGCCACCAGTGATTCGGGGGCCTCAGAGGGCTACGAGCAGTACTTC.